These 15 T cell receptor beta chains share one sample of origin, sequenced in a study of naive and memory T cell subsets. Amplification of ligated cDNA took four PCR rounds with SP2 and nested alpha and beta constant primers. TCRdb passed the UMI-ligation and nested PCR reads through MiXCR, listing each CDR3 protein once. The sample carries fewer than 30,000 distinct CDR3 sequences, roughly 5.2% recorded once. TCR cDNA received a 3' ligated oligonucleotide that carried a UMI. The sequencing input was blood. These receptors were taken from an adult in good health.

Ten or more counts support this clonotype. The chain combines TRBV19 with TRBJ1-5, with a tentative D call TRBD1 (5 bases). The CDR3 contains 14 residues. Germline V lookup: CDR1 LNHDA, CDR2 SQIVND (reference sequence). Deletions cut 3 bases from V and 7 bases from J, with 13 bases between. The CDR3 loop is CASSIEQGRQPQHF. CDR3 nucleotides: TGTGCCAGTAGTATCGAGCAGGGACGGCAGCCCCAGCATTTT.

The chain combines TRBV19 with TRBJ2-3; TRBD2 matches at 8 bases. The CDR3 runs 16 residues. J was trimmed by 1 base and V by 1 base; bases with no gene match: 4. Germline values: CDR1 LNHDA, CDR2 SQIVND (reference sequence). The CDR3 nucleotides read TGTGCCAGTAGTATAGTTCGGGGGGGCGGCACAGATACGCAGTATTTT. This encodes CASSIVRGGGTDTQYF. Looking up the rest from reference TRBV19 and TRBJ2-3 gives the full variable domain: DGGITQSPKYLFRKEGQNVTLSCEQNLNHDAMYWYRQDPGQGLRLIYYSQIVNDFQKGDIAEGYSVSREKKESFPLTVTSAQKNPTAFYLCASSIVRGGGTDTQYFGPGTRLTVL.

This clonotype has a handful of counts. This chain links TRBV5-6 with TRBJ2-1; 12 bases match TRBD1. The germline gives CDR1 SGHDT, CDR2 YYEEEE. This CDR3 is built from 15 residues. The ends lost 5 bases at V and 8 bases at J; junction bases unmatched: 8. CDR3 nucleotide sequence: TGTGCCAGCAGGGGGACAGGGGGCGCGTTGGATGAGCAGTTCTTC. This sequence encodes CASRGTGGALDEQFF.

This clonotype was detected many times. J is TRBJ1-1 and V is TRBV6-6; 9 nucleotides align to TRBD1. This CDR3 comprises 16 residues. J lost 4 bases, V lost 2 bases, and 8 bases had no gene match. Per the germline V gene, CDR1 is MNHNY and CDR2 is SVGAGI (reference sequence). CDR3: CASSYRDRVGITEAFF. CDR3 DNA sequence: TGTGCCAGCAGTTACCGGGACAGGGTGGGTATCACTGAAGCTTTCTTT.

This clonotype was recorded many times. The rearrangement joins TRBV10-3 to TRBJ2-1; no firm D call. The CDR3 spans 13 residues. V lost 0 bases, J lost 8 bases, and 8 bases lay in between. Germline CDR1 and CDR2: ENHRY and SYGVKD. Here the CDR3 DNA reads TGTGCCATCAGTGAGTCGATTTTGGATGAGCAGTTCTTC. It is translated as CAISESILDEQFF.

This clonotype was detected ten times or more. The rearrangement uses TRBV6-2 or TRBV6-3 and TRBJ2-5; the match to TRBD2 covers 12 bases. The germline V gene encodes CDR1 MNHEY and CDR2 SVGEGT. The length of the CDR3 is 16 residues. Trimming removed 6 bases from V and 1 base from J; junction bases left unmatched: 6. The CDR3 bases are TGTGCCAGCAGAACTAGGACTAGCGGGACCCAAGAGACCCAGTACTTC. Translated, it gives CASRTRTSGTQETQYF.

The chain employs TRBV25-1 and TRBJ1-2; D not resolved. Trimming shortened V by 4 bases and J by 2 bases, and 5 bases separated the two germline ends. The CDR3 is 12 amino acids. Germline values: CDR1 MGHDK, CDR2 SYGVNS. The CDR3 spells CASSGGNYGYTF. CDR3 nucleotide sequence: TGTGCCAGCAGTGGGGGAAACTATGGCTACACCTTC.

This clonotype was detected many times. J is TRBJ1-5 and V is TRBV4-1; tentative D call: TRBD1 (5 bases). The CDR3 length is 17 residues. V lost 0 bases and J 6 bases, leaving 18 bases between the germline ends. Germline V lookup: CDR1 MGHRA, CDR2 YSYEKL. The CDR3 DNA sequence: TGCGCCAGCAGCCAAGATCCACCAGGGTGGGGAAGTCAGCCCCAGCATTTT. Amino acids: CASSQDPPGWGSQPQHF.

In its sample, this clonotype was seen once. A single base separates this from a much larger clone, so it may be a read error. The J gene is TRBJ2-7, the V gene TRBV29-1, with a weak D call TRBD1 (5 bases). Trimming took 6 bases from V and 5 from J, leaving 14 bases between them. The CDR3 sequence is 12 residues long. Germline V lookup: CDR1 SQVTM, CDR2 ANQGSEA. For the CDR3, the DNA is TGCAGCGTGGTAGGGGATTCCGACGAGCAGTACTTC. This translates into CSVVGDSDEQYF.

This clonotype was detected many times. V and J are TRBV6-1 and TRBJ1-5; TRBD1 matches 7 bases. This CDR3 has 14 amino acids. The V gene's germline CDR1 is MNHNS and CDR2 SASEGT. The J segment lost 5 bases and the V segment lost 6 bases, leaving 7 bases of the junction unmatched. As DNA, the CDR3 is TGTGCCAGCAGGGCTAACAGGGGTTATCAGCCCCAGCATTTT. It is translated as CASRANRGYQPQHF.

This clonotype was observed a handful of times. The gene calls are TRBV29-1 and TRBJ2-1; no reliable D call. V dropped 0 bases and J dropped 1 base, with 10 bases sitting between them. The CDR3 runs 15 residues. Germline-derived CDR1 and CDR2 are SQVTM and ANQGSEA. This CDR3 reads CSVEELQLSYNEQFF. In DNA form, the CDR3 reads TGCAGCGTTGAAGAACTCCAGCTATCCTACAATGAGCAGTTCTTC.

This clonotype was detected only a few times. The chain links TRBV20-1 to TRBJ2-7; the match to TRBD2 covers 13 bases. The length of the CDR3 is 16 residues. Germline assignment: CDR1 DFQATT and CDR2 SNEGSKA (reference sequence). The J segment lost 1 base and the V segment lost 6 bases, leaving 9 bases of the junction unmatched. Written as DNA, the CDR3 is TGCAGTGCCCGGACTAGCGGGAGATTCTTTTCCTACGAGCAGTACTTC. Residues: CSARTSGRFFSYEQYF.

This clonotype was counted ten times or more. The V and J genes are TRBV25-1 and TRBJ2-7; 8 bases match TRBD1. The length of the CDR3 is 12 residues. V shed 7 bases and J 2 bases; nucleotides not matched to a gene: 1. Germline V gene lookup returns CDR1 MGHDK and CDR2 SYGVNS. The CDR3 bases are TGTGCCAGCACGGACAGGGCCTACGAGCAGTACTTC. Translating it yields CASTDRAYEQYF.

By share, this clonotype counts as medium-sized. The chain joins TRBV6-2 or TRBV6-3 to TRBJ1-1; D might be TRBD1 (5 bases). The CDR3 length is 15 residues. CDR1 is MNHEY and CDR2 is SVGEGT in the germline V gene. Trimming took off 6 bases at V and 1 base at J, with 15 bases between the two ends. CDR3 nucleotide sequence: TGTGCCAGCAGCCTACTTAGACAGCAGAACACTGAAGCTTTCTTT. It is translated as CASSLLRQQNTEAFF.

This clonotype has only a few counts. A read error is possible here, since a much larger clone lies one base away. J is TRBJ2-7 and V is TRBV20-1, with 14 nucleotides matching TRBD2. There are 15 residues in the CDR3. Germline V gene sequence: CDR1 DFQATT, CDR2 SNEGSKA (reference sequence). Germline trimming cut 5 bases from V and 4 bases from J; bases unmatched to any gene: 7. The CDR3 reads CSASGLAGGKYEQYF. CDR3 nucleotides: TGCAGTGCTTCTGGACTAGCGGGAGGAAAGTACGAGCAGTACTTC.